The TCR beta chain under discussion was sequenced for a study of blood T cell repertoires in COVID-19 (dated by TCRdb to about 2020). Background on the whole study: Samples covering the acute and convalescent phases of COVID-19 were provided by collaborators in the United States, Italy and Spain. The repertoires were made available in a free public database intended to serve as a resource for research on the immune response to SARS-CoV-2. Subjects who had been exposed to COVID-19, were actively infected with it, or had recovered from it provided the deeply sampled blood TCRbeta repertoires that made up the dataset. The samples were drawn from two sources: the first 160 participants of the ongoing ImmuneRACE study, and 1,254 subjects contributed by 6 global collaborators. HLA class I and class II types, where available, came from metadata supplied by the sample provider rather than from assay-based typing. Sample metadata almost always included a de-identified subject ID, COVID-19 status, age in years and sex. The prospective study material was composed of cDNA or gDNA derived from T cells, B-cell-depleted T cells, or PBMCs. General conclusions and limits of the study: Clinical and demographic metadata were provided uncurated, with the amount varying by source and participant.

TCRbeta CDR3 regions were amplified from genomic DNA by means of the immunoSEQ Assay, a bias-controlled multiplex PCR. Turning to the authors' computational methods: Nucleated cell counts per sample were estimated from amplification of reference gene primers within the assay. Sequence reads were collapsed and filtered to measure the absolute abundance of every unique TCRbeta CDR3 rearrangement. For each sample, productive Simpson clonality was calculated by taking the square root of Simpson's diversity index across productive rearrangements. TCRdb holds this immuneACCESS table with in-frame rearrangements only. Some clones are missing; in checked studies, unresolved V genes explain under half, and the rest has no known cause. The D gene and trimming were derived from the DNA, and the V and J assignments and clone size from that table. The sample table lists a few hundred thousand clones, 70% to 85% of them with a count of one. The ten top clones hold about 3.7% of the sample.

Participants in the prospective study were aged about 18 to 89 years, lived in some 24 United States geographic areas, and enrolled through a virtual design. In the prospective study, participants were assigned to cohorts based on the clinical history participants reported in a screening survey and a study questionnaire. ImmuneRACE Cohort 3 recovered participants were defined by two consecutive negative NP/OP PCR tests, healthcare professional clearance, or symptom resolution. In the prospective study, mobile phlebotomists collected whole blood, serum and a nasopharyngeal or oropharyngeal swab from each participant. Additional blood draws and questionnaires over a 2-month period could optionally be provided by prospective study participants. Blood samples from the prospective study were shipped frozen or at room temperature prior to DNA extraction. The CDR3 measures 14 amino acids from cysteine to phenylalanine. The only DNA kept is the CDR3, 42 bases in frame from the first base. The germline ends are 7 bases apart after V is trimmed by 0 bases and J by 1 base.

In the case of this clone: What this receptor recognizes is not known. Base qualities are missing; no much larger clone stands one base away.

Specimen: PBMCs or T cells enriched from blood (not recorded which). The chain is made from TRBV6-7 and TRBJ2-7; a tentative D match to TRBD1 spans 5 bases. TRBV6-7 is designated an ORF whose function remains uncertain. This receptor was taken from a woman aged 55 to 70 who had recovered from COVID-19. CDR3 loop: CASSYSQGSYEQYF. The DNA sequence follows: TGTGCCAGCAGTTACTCCCAGGGATCCTACGAGCAGTACTTC.